The clone carrying this T cell receptor (beta chain) was seen ten or more times. TCRdb fed the 5' RACE reads into MiXCR, producing one record per CDR3 protein. The repertoire holds roughly 68,000 distinct CDR3 sequences, about 19% seen once, with about 1.5% in the top ten. This entry is derived from a study of HIV-infected patients and healthy controls. The CDR3 loop spans 12 amino acids. V gave up 6 bases and J gave up 5 bases; unmatched junction bases: 3. Per the germline V gene, CDR1 is SQVTM and CDR2 is ANQGSEA. This TCR was recovered from a human donor in good health. The sequencing sample was made of CD4+ T cells from blood. This chain uses TRBV29-1 with TRBJ2-1, with 8 bases matching TRBD2. CDR3: CSVSSGNNEQFF. The CDR3 DNA reads as TGCAGCGTCAGTAGCGGGAACAATGAGCAGTTCTTC.